Shown below are 18 T cell receptor beta chains from a single sample sequenced in a study of blood T cell repertoires in COVID-19 (dated by TCRdb to about 2020). Library generation was performed with the immunoSEQ multiplex PCR assay. The clones in this table, taken by TCRdb from immuneACCESS, are in-frame only. Not every clone is retained; where verified, under half of the shortfall comes from an unresolved V gene, and the cause of the rest is unknown. Here the sample has some 90,000 clones; 70% to 90% occur a single time. Jointly, the top ten make up approximately 9.3% of the sample. Sequences were obtained from peripheral blood. The receptors stem from a man aged 50 to 60 with acute or convalescent COVID-19.

The table lists this clone with a few counts. V and J are TRBV30 and TRBJ2-7; TRBD1 aligns across 11 bases. CDR1 and CDR2 from the germline V gene are GTSNPN and SVGIG (reference sequence). This CDR3 is built from 12 residues. In nucleotides, the CDR3 is TGTGTCATGGGACAGGGGGCCTACGAGCAGTACTTC. Residues: CVMGQGAYEQYF.

The chain links TRBV6-1 to TRBJ1-5; unclear D gene. Looked up from germline, CDR1 is MNHNS and CDR2 is SASEGT. Deletions cut 1 base from V and 15 bases from J, with 10 bases between. This CDR3 is built from 11 residues. The CDR3 reads CASSEDLSTHF. CDR3 coding DNA: TGTGCCAGCAGTGAAGATCTGAGCACGCATTTT.

The chain employs TRBV5-1 and TRBJ2-4, with TRBD2 matching 7 bases. Germline V gene sequence: CDR1 SGHRS, CDR2 YFSETQ. This CDR3 spans 16 amino acids. Unmatched junction bases numbered 13, after V lost 4 bases and J lost 6 bases. The CDR3 protein is CASSPALAGVGNIQYF. Written as DNA, the CDR3 is TGCGCCAGCAGCCCTGCGCTGGCGGGGGTGGGAAACATTCAGTACTTC.

The chain recombines TRBV11-3 with TRBJ2-1, with 12 bases identical to TRBD2. This CDR3 has 16 amino acids. Per the germline V gene, CDR1 is SGHNT and CDR2 is YENEEA. V lost 5 bases to trimming and J lost 8 bases; unmatched junction nucleotides: 10. CDR3 sequence: CASSPGLAGGRHEQFF. The CDR3 DNA reads as TGTGCCAGCAGCCCAGGTCTAGCGGGGGGGCGGCATGAGCAGTTCTTC.

The chain employs TRBV2 and TRBJ2-1; the match to TRBD2 covers 12 bases. The CDR3 consists of 14 residues. Losses at the gene ends were 8 bases for V and 4 bases for J; bases not matched to a gene: 3. Germline CDR1 and CDR2: SNHLY and FYNNEI. CDR3: CASGGLAGYNEQFF. The CDR3 bases are TGTGCCAGCGGGGGACTAGCGGGTTACAATGAGCAGTTCTTC.

The chain joins TRBV14 to TRBJ1-2, with no clear D. Germline V gene sequence: CDR1 SGHDN, CDR2 FVKESK. This CDR3 has 13 residues. The ends were cut back, 0 bases at V and 4 bases at J, with 6 bases in the middle. CDR3 DNA sequence: TGTGCCAGCAGCCAAGAAGCCCTCTATGGCTACACCTTC. This translates into CASSQEALYGYTF. Together with reference TRBV14 and TRBJ1-2, the CDR3 gives the full variable domain: EAGVTQFPSHSVIEKGQTVTLRCDPISGHDNLYWYRRVMGKEIKFLLHFVKESKQDESGMPNNRFLAERTGGTYSTLKVQPAELEDSGVYFCASSQEALYGYTFGSGTRLTVV.

The gene calls are TRBV11-1 and TRBJ2-3; 8 bases map to TRBD1. This CDR3 spans 16 amino acids. The germline gives CDR1 SGHAT, CDR2 FQDESV (reference sequence). The ends lost 5 bases at V and 4 bases at J; junction bases unmatched: 11. The CDR3 DNA is TGTGCCAGCAGCGCGAGAGACAGGGGCACGGCAGATACGCAGTATTTT. Amino acids: CASSARDRGTADTQYF.

This clone was counted between two and nine times. V gene TRBV15 combines with J gene TRBJ1-6, with D perhaps matching TRBD1 (5 bases). Looked up from germline, CDR1 is LNHNV and CDR2 is YYDKDF (reference sequence). The V gene lost 1 base and the J gene lost 10 bases, with 8 bases spanning the gap. This CDR3 region has 13 residues. The chain's CDR3 is CATSRARESPLHF. The CDR3 nucleotides are TGTGCCACCAGCAGAGCCAGGGAATCACCCCTCCACTTT.

The J gene is TRBJ1-5, the V gene TRBV6-1, with D uncertain. The CDR3 length is 18 residues. Germline lookup yields CDR1 MNHNS and CDR2 SASEGT. V lost 2 bases and J lost 1, with 18 bases in between. The CDR3 spells CASSESPSGSSSNQPQHF. CDR3 nucleotides: TGTGCCAGCAGTGAATCTCCTTCCGGGTCATCAAGCAATCAGCCCCAGCATTTT.

V gene TRBV6-6 combines with J gene TRBJ2-1; 7 bases agree with TRBD1. The germline gives CDR1 MNHNY, CDR2 SVGAGI (reference sequence). J lost 7 bases, V lost 6 bases, and 15 bases had no gene match. The length of the CDR3 is 16 residues. The CDR3 sequence is CASSLGATGNRNEQFF. The CDR3 region has the DNA TGTGCCAGCAGCCTGGGGGCGACAGGGAATCGGAATGAGCAGTTCTTC.

The rearrangement links TRBV5-1 to TRBJ1-1; 7 nucleotides agree with TRBD1. In germline, CDR1 is SGHRS, CDR2 YFSETQ. After removal of 4 bases from V and 4 bases from J, the junction contained 10 bases not matched to a gene. The CDR3 length is 15 residues. In DNA, the CDR3 is TGCGCCAGCAGCCCGGGAACAGGGGACTTCACTGAAGCTTTCTTT. Protein product: CASSPGTGDFTEAFF.

The chain combines TRBV11-2 with TRBJ1-5, with D hard to call. CDR1 SGHAT and CDR2 FQNNGV come from the germline V gene. V lost 4 bases and J lost 7, with 8 bases in between. This CDR3 spans 12 amino acids. This CDR3 is CASSSDNQPQHF. CDR3 DNA: TGTGCCAGCAGCTCCGACAACCAGCCCCAGCATTTT.

The gene calls are TRBV30 and TRBJ1-1; D perhaps matches TRBD1 (6 bases). Germline CDR1 GTSNPN, CDR2 SVGIG (reference sequence). V was trimmed by 5 bases and J by 5 bases, leaving 24 bases between them. The CDR3 has 16 amino acids. CDR3: CAWGGAAVTLGTEAFF. The CDR3, as DNA: TGTGCCTGGGGGGGGGCAGCCGTAACCTTGGGGACTGAAGCTTTCTTT.

This clone was picked up a small number of times. This chain joins TRBV4-1 and TRBJ2-4; D remains unclear. This CDR3 has 15 residues. Trimming took off 4 bases at V and 5 bases at J, with 15 bases between the two ends. Germline V gene lookup returns CDR1 MGHRA and CDR2 YSYEKL. The CDR3 sequence is CASSPTVVQENIQYF. CDR3 nucleotides: TGCGCCAGCAGCCCTACGGTCGTCCAGGAAAACATTCAGTACTTC.

The rearrangement uses TRBV20-1 and TRBJ1-3, with 9 nucleotides matching TRBD1. The length of the CDR3 is 17 residues. The V gene's germline CDR1 is DFQATT and CDR2 SNEGSKA (reference sequence). The V gene end was trimmed by 3 bases and the J gene end by 0 bases; junction bases not matched to a gene: 9. CDR3 protein: CSASPLGTGFSGNTIYF. The CDR3 DNA is TGCAGTGCTAGTCCCTTGGGGACAGGGTTCTCTGGAAACACCATATATTTT.

This chain links TRBV6-5 with TRBJ1-2; 9 bases are a match to TRBD1. CDR3 length: 13 amino acids. The V gene's germline CDR1 is MNHEY and CDR2 SVGAGI. Germline trimming cut 6 bases from V and 6 bases from J; bases unmatched to any gene: 5. DNA of the CDR3: TGTGCCAGCAGGTGGGACAGGGCCAATGGCTACACCTTC. This sequence encodes CASRWDRANGYTF.

This chain connects TRBV28 to TRBJ1-4, with a weak D call TRBD1 (5 bases). Deletions cut 2 bases from V and 8 bases from J, with 15 bases between. The CDR3 is 15 amino acids. Germline values: CDR1 MDHEN, CDR2 SYDVKM. This CDR3 reads CASSLATPGKEKLFF. The CDR3 nucleotides are TGTGCCAGCAGTTTAGCGACTCCAGGGAAGGAAAAACTGTTTTTT.

This clone was recorded a few times. The chain recombines TRBV14 with TRBJ2-7, with D unresolved. Trimming stripped 1 base from V and 8 bases from J, with 6 bases between. The CDR3 covers 11 residues. Germline CDR1 and CDR2: SGHDN and FVKESK. The CDR3, as DNA: TGTGCCAGCAGCCAAGCTACGAAGCAGTACTTC. Amino acids: CASSQATKQYF.